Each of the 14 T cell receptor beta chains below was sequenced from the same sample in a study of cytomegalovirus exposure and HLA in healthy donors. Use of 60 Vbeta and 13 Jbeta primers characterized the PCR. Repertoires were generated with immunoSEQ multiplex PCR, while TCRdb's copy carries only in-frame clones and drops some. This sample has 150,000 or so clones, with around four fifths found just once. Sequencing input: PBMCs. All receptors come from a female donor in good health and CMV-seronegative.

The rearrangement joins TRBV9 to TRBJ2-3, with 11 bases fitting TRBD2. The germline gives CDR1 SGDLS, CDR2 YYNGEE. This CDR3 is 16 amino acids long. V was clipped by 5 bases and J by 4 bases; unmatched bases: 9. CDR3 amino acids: CASSLTGTSGADTQYF. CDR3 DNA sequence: TGTGCCAGCAGTTTAACCGGGACTAGCGGTGCAGATACGCAGTATTTT.

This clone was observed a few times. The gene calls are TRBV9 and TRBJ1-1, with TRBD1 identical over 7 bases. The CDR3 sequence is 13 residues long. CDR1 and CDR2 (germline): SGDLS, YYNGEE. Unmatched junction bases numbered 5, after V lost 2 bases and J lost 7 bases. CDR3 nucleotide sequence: TGTGCCAGCAGCGTTGGAGGGACAGATGAAGCTTTCTTT. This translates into CASSVGGTDEAFF.

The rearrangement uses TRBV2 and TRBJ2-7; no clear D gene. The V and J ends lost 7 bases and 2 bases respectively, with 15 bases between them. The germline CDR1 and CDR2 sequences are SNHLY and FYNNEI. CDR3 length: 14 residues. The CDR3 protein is CASTRLATAYEQYF. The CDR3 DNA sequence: TGTGCCAGCACCCGACTCGCTACGGCCTACGAGCAGTACTTC.

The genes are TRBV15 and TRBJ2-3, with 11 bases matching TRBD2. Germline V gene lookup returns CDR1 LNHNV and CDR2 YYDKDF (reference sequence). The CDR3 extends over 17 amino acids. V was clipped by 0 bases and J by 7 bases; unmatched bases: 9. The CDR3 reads CATSRDLRLAGLNTQYF. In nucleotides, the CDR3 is TGTGCCACCAGCAGAGATCTGAGACTAGCGGGACTGAATACGCAGTATTTT.

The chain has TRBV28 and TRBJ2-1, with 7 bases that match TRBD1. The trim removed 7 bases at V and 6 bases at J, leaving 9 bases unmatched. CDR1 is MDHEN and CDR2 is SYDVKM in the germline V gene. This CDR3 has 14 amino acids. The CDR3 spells CASISGQSINEQFF. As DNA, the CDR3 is TGTGCCAGCATCTCGGGACAGTCCATCAATGAGCAGTTCTTC.

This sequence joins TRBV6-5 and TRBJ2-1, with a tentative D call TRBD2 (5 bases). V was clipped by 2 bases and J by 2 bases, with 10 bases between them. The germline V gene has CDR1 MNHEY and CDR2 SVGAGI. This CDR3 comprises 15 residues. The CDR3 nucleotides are TGTGCCAGCAGTTACAACGGAGGTCCCTACAATGAGCAGTTCTTC. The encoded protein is CASSYNGGPYNEQFF.

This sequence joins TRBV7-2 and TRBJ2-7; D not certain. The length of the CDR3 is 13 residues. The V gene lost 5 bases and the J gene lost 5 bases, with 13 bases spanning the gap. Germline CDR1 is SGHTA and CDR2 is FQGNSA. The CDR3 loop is CASSEDRVDEQYF. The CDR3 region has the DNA TGTGCCAGCAGCGAAGATAGAGTGGACGAGCAGTACTTC.

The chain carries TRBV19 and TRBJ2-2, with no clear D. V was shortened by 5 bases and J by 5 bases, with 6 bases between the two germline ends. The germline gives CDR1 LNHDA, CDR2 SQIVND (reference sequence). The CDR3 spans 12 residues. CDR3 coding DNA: TGTGCCAGTAGTCCCCGGACCGGGGAGCTGTTTTTT. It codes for CASSPRTGELFF.

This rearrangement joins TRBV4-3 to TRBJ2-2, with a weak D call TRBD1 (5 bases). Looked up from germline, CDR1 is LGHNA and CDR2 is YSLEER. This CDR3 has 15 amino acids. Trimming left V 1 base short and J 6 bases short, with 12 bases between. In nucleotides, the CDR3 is TGCGCCAGCAGCCAAGGAGTCAGGGCCCCCGGGGAGCTGTTTTTT. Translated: CASSQGVRAPGELFF.

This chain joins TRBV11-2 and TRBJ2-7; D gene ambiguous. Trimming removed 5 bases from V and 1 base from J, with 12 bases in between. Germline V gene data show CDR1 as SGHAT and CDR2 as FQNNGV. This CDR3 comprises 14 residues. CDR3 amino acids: CASSRHTESYEQYF. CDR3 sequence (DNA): TGTGCCAGCAGCCGACACACAGAGTCCTACGAGCAGTACTTC.

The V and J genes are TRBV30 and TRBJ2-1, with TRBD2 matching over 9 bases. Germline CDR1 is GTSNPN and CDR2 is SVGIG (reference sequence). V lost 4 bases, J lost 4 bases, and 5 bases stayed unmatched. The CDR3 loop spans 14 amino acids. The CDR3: CAWNRGRVYNEQFF. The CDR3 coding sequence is TGTGCCTGGAATCGCGGGAGGGTTTACAATGAGCAGTTCTTC.

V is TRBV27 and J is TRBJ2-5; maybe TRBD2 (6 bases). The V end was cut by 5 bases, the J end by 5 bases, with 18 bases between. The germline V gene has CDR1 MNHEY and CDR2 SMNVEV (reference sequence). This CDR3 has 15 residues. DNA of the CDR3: TGTGCCAGCAGTCCCCTAGCGCCGAGAAGGGAGACCCAGTACTTC. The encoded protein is CASSPLAPRRETQYF.

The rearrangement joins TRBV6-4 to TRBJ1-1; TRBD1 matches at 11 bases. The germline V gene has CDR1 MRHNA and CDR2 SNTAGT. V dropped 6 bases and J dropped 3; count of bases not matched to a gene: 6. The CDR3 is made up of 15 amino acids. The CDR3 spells CASRGTGGEDTEAFF. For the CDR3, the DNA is TGTGCCAGCAGAGGGACAGGGGGAGAGGACACTGAAGCTTTCTTT.

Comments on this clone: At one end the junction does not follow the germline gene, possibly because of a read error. The CDR3 DNA is TGCGCCAGCAGCTTGGCCGAAGGGGGCTGGGGAAACAGTCAGTACTTC. It codes for CASSLAEGGWGNSQYF. V usage is TRBV5-1 and J usage is TRBJ2-4; 7 bases map to TRBD1. CDR1 and CDR2 (germline): SGHRS, YFSETQ. The CDR3 contains 16 residues.